The 11 T cell receptor beta chains presented below share a single source sample, sequenced in a study of blood T cell repertoires in COVID-19. The protocol was immunoSEQ multiplex PCR, while the TCRdb copy is restricted to in-frame clones and leaves out a portion. The sample consists of over 60,000 clones, roughly 89% of them appearing once. Sequenced input: peripheral blood. The receptors stem from a man between 45 and 60 years old with acute or convalescent COVID-19.

The gene calls are TRBV27 and TRBJ2-2; 8 bases align to TRBD2. There are 15 residues in the CDR3. In germline, CDR1 is MNHEY, CDR2 SMNVEV (reference sequence). V was clipped by 8 bases and J by 4 bases; unmatched bases: 9. CDR3: CASSTGGLITGELFF. The CDR3 coding sequence is TGTGCCAGCTCAACGGGAGGGCTGATCACCGGGGAGCTGTTTTTT.

V usage is TRBV4-2 and J usage is TRBJ2-1; 11 bases agree with TRBD1. Germline lookup yields CDR1 LGHNA and CDR2 YNFKEQ. CDR3 length: 19 residues. V was pared by 3 bases and J by 1 base, with 11 bases of the junction left unmatched. This CDR3 is CASSHHRDRGLRSYNEQFF. CDR3 DNA sequence: TGTGCCAGCAGCCACCACCGGGACAGGGGGTTGAGGTCCTACAATGAGCAGTTCTTC.

The chain recombines TRBV6-1 with TRBJ2-7; D possibly corresponds to TRBD2 (6 bases). V was pared by 3 bases and J by 3 bases, with 15 bases between. Germline V lookup: CDR1 MNHNS, CDR2 SASEGT. The CDR3 has 15 amino acids. CDR3 amino acids: CASSDGGAGSYEQYF. The DNA for the CDR3 is TGTGCCAGCAGTGACGGCGGGGCAGGAAGCTACGAGCAGTACTTC.

The genes are TRBV6-5 and TRBJ2-1, with TRBD2 matching 15 bases. This CDR3 contains 14 residues. V was clipped by 6 bases and J by 13 bases; unmatched bases: 7. In germline, CDR1 is MNHEY, CDR2 SVGAGI. The CDR3 reads CASSSGLAGGPQFF. For the CDR3, the DNA is TGTGCCAGCAGCTCTGGACTAGCGGGAGGGCCTCAGTTCTTC.

Notes on this clone: The same CDR3 is also encoded by other DNA sequences in this sample. The J gene is TRBJ2-2, the V gene TRBV19, with D maybe TRBD1 (6 bases). The length of the CDR3 is 16 residues. The germline gives CDR1 LNHDA, CDR2 SQIVND (reference sequence). With 3 bases removed from V and 0 bases from J, the gap between germline ends came to 11 bases. DNA for the CDR3: TGTGCCAGTAGTATTTTGGGGGCGGCGAACACCGGGGAGCTGTTTTTT. It encodes CASSILGAANTGELFF.

This clone appeared once. The gene calls are TRBV4-3 and TRBJ1-4, with no clear D. The CDR3 loop spans 17 amino acids. Trimming took 0 bases from V and 7 from J, leaving 18 bases between them. Germline V lookup: CDR1 LGHNA, CDR2 YSLEER. CDR3 region: CASSQDTPGPRGEKLFF. CDR3 DNA sequence: TGCGCCAGCAGCCAAGACACACCGGGCCCTCGGGGTGAAAAACTGTTTTTT.

This clone occurred once. V usage is TRBV9 and J usage is TRBJ2-5; 7 positions agree with TRBD2. Germline values: CDR1 SGDLS, CDR2 YYNGEE. The CDR3 has 18 residues. Trimming cost V 4 bases and J 2 bases; bases outside gene matches: 17. CDR3 in amino acids: CASSPHRGRGRIQETQYF. The CDR3 DNA reads as TGTGCCAGCAGCCCCCACCGGGGGAGGGGACGAATACAAGAGACCCAGTACTTC.

V usage is TRBV30 and J usage is TRBJ1-1; 7 bases are a match to TRBD1. Germline CDR1 is GTSNPN and CDR2 is SVGIG (reference sequence). J was trimmed by 1 base and V by 1 base; bases with no gene match: 6. The CDR3 totals 15 residues. The CDR3 region has the DNA TGTGCCTGGAGTGGACCGACAGGGAGGAACACTGAAGCTTTCTTT. This codes for CAWSGPTGRNTEAFF.

The rearrangement joins TRBV5-5 to TRBJ1-6; D might be TRBD1 (5 bases). V gave up 3 bases and J gave up 0 bases, with 19 bases separating them. This CDR3 region has 19 residues. Germline assignment: CDR1 SGHKS and CDR2 YYEKEE (reference sequence). This CDR3 reads CASSWLQTGRSSYNSPLHF. In DNA, the CDR3 is TGTGCCAGCAGCTGGCTACAAACAGGTAGGAGCTCCTATAATTCACCCCTCCACTTT.

This chain links TRBV6-2 or TRBV6-3 with TRBJ2-3, with a tentative D call TRBD2 (5 bases). The germline CDR1 and CDR2 sequences are MNHEY and SVGEGT. This CDR3 contains 17 residues. V shed 0 bases and J shed 2 bases, with 15 bases lying between them. CDR3 DNA: TGTGCCAGCAGTTACTCATCCGGACTCCGAACCACAGATACGCAGTATTTT. Amino acids: CASSYSSGLRTTDTQYF.

This sequence joins TRBV7-9 and TRBJ2-4, with a weak D call TRBD1 (6 bases). The CDR3 length is 18 residues. The germline V gene has CDR1 SEHNR and CDR2 FQNEAQ (reference sequence). With 5 bases removed from V and 6 bases from J, the gap between germline ends came to 26 bases. The CDR3 bases are TGTGCCAGCAGCCCTAAGGTTTGGGGGCGCAATAAGAGAAACATTCAGTACTTC. Its protein product is CASSPKVWGRNKRNIQYF.